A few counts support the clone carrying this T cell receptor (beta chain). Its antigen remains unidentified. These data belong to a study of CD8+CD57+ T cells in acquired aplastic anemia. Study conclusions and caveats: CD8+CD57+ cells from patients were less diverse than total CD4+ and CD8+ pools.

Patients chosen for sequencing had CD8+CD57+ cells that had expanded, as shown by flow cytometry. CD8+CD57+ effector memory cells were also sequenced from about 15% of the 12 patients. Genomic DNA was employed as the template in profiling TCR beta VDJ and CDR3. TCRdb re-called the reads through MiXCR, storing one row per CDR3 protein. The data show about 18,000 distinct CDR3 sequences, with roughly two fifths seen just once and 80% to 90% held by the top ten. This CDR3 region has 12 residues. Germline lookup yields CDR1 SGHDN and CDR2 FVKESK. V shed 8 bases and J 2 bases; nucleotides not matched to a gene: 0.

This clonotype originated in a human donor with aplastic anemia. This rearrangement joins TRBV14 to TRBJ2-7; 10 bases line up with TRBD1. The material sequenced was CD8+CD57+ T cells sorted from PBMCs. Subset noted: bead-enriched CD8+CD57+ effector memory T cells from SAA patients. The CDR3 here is CASGQGAYEQYF. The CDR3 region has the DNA TGTGCCAGCGGACAGGGGGCCTACGAGCAGTACTTC.